These T cell receptor beta chains were read from a single sample in a study of blood T cell repertoires in COVID-19. Sequenced by immunoSEQ multiplex PCR; TCRdb stores in-frame clones only, minus some. The data hold about 130,000 clones, with 80% to 85% observed a single time. The sequenced material came from peripheral blood. These receptors all stem from a woman aged 50 to 60 with acute or convalescent COVID-19. CDR3s include the opening cysteine and the closing phenylalanine or tryptophan. The D gene is left open where the match is weak. Clone size is given for some rows only: seen once, a few or many times, or a class if the clone is expanded.

clone_size | j_call | d_call | v_call | cdr3_aa | cdr3_nt
. | TRBJ1-2 | . | TRBV7-9 | CASSPDRNYGYTF | TGTGCCAGCAGCCCTGACAGGAACTATGGCTACACCTTC
. | TRBJ2-5 | . | TRBV3-1/TRBV3-2 | CASSQPRDWGGETQYF | TGTGCCAGCAGCCAACCCCGGGACTGGGGTGGGGAGACCCAGTACTTC
. | TRBJ1-1 | . | TRBV18 | CASSPGRYEAFF | TGTGCCAGCTCACCAGGCAGATACGAAGCTTTCTTT
. | TRBJ1-5 | . | TRBV7-2 | CASSLQRGNQPQHF | TGTGCCAGCAGCTTACAAAGGGGGAATCAGCCCCAGCATTTT
. | TRBJ1-6 | . | TRBV27 | CASSQGYNSPLHF | TGTGCCAGCAGTCAGGGGTATAATTCACCCCTCCACTTT
. | TRBJ1-2 | . | TRBV4-1 | CASSQVGNRADGYTF | TGCGCCAGCAGCCAAGTCGGAAACAGGGCCGACGGCTACACCTTC
few | TRBJ1-2 | TRBD1 | TRBV24-1 | CATSDTGQDYGYTF | TGTGCCACCAGTGACACGGGACAGGACTATGGCTACACCTTC
. | TRBJ1-5 | TRBD1 | TRBV2 | CASKTRQGGQPQHF | TGTGCCAGCAAGACGAGACAGGGGGGGCAGCCCCAGCATTTT
. | TRBJ2-2 | . | TRBV28 | CASVAILSGELFF | TGTGCCAGTGTAGCTATTCTATCCGGGGAGCTGTTTTTT
. | TRBJ2-1 | TRBD2 | TRBV27 | CASSLGLAGGRSFYNEQFF | TGTGCCAGCAGTCTGGGACTAGCGGGAGGGCGGTCGTTTTACAATGAGCAGTTCTTC
. | TRBJ2-1 | . | TRBV5-1 | CASSPSGHYNEQFF | TGCGCCAGCAGCCCGTCAGGCCACTACAATGAGCAGTTCTTC
. | TRBJ2-5 | . | TRBV25-1 | CASSESETQYF | TGTGCCAGCAGTGAATCGGAGACCCAGTACTTC
once | TRBJ2-2 | TRBD2 | TRBV6-6 | CASSPAREGSGELFF | TGTGCCAGCAGTCCCGCGCGGGAGGGCTCCGGGGAGCTGTTTTTT
. | TRBJ1-3 | . | TRBV30 | CAWSLTSGNTIYF | TGTGCCTGGAGCCTGACATCTGGAAACACCATATATTTT
. | TRBJ2-5 | . | TRBV5-1 | CASSFSPEETQYF | TGCGCCAGCAGCTTCAGCCCGGAGGAGACCCAGTACTTC
. | TRBJ2-7 | . | TRBV12-3/TRBV12-4 | CASSRTDSYEQYF | TGTGCCAGCAGCAGGACAGACTCCTACGAGCAGTACTTC
few | TRBJ2-1 | TRBD2 | TRBV7-3 | CASSLNGLVRTSGNNEQFF | TGTGCCAGCAGCTTAAATGGATTAGTTAGGACTAGCGGGAACAATGAGCAGTTCTTC
. | TRBJ2-6 | TRBD1 | TRBV29-1 | CSVMDRAGANVLTF | TGCAGCGTGATGGACAGGGCTGGGGCCAACGTCCTGACTTTC
. | TRBJ2-3 | . | TRBV6-6 | CASSSAHEGTQYF | TGTGCCAGCAGTTCCGCGCATGAGGGTACGCAGTATTTT
. | TRBJ1-1 | . | TRBV3-1/TRBV3-2 | CASSQGAAGTEAFF | TGTGCCAGCAGCCAAGGCGCGGCCGGCACTGAAGCTTTCTTT
. | TRBJ2-7 | TRBD1 | TRBV29-1 | CSVGQGTYEQYF | TGCAGCGTTGGACAGGGGACCTACGAGCAGTACTTC
. | TRBJ2-7 | TRBD1 | TRBV7-9 | CASSLRTGLSYEQYF | TGTGCCAGCAGCTTAAGGACAGGGCTATCCTACGAGCAGTACTTC
few | TRBJ2-1 | . | TRBV5-1 | CASSPQGGDYNEQFF | TGCGCCAGCAGCCCCCAGGGGGGAGACTACAATGAGCAGTTCTTC
. | TRBJ2-1 | . | TRBV29-1 | CSVEDPPVYNEQFF | TGCAGCGTTGAAGACCCCCCTGTATACAATGAGCAGTTCTTC
. | TRBJ2-5 | TRBD1 | TRBV5-1 | CASSTGQGATPGETQYF | TGCGCCAGCAGCACCGGACAGGGGGCAACACCAGGGGAGACCCAGTACTTC
. | TRBJ1-1 | . | TRBV7-8 | CASSLQGIEAFF | TGTGCCAGCAGCTTACAGGGTATTGAAGCTTTCTTT
. | TRBJ1-2 | . | TRBV6-5 | CASSYASSATGYTF | TGTGCCAGCAGTTACGCGAGCAGCGCCACGGGCTACACCTTC
. | TRBJ2-7 | . | TRBV6-5 | CASSLAKAGMREQYF | TGTGCCAGCAGTTTAGCAAAGGCAGGGATGCGGGAGCAGTACTTC
. | TRBJ1-2 | . | TRBV19 | CASRSGHYGYTF | TGTGCCAGTAGATCAGGGCACTATGGCTACACCTTC
. | TRBJ1-3 | TRBD1 | TRBV7-2 | CASSTRTGFSHTIYF | TGTGCCAGCAGCACGCGGACAGGTTTTAGCCACACCATATATTTT
. | TRBJ2-7 | . | TRBV4-2 | CASSQDLASPREQYF | TGTGCCAGCAGCCAAGATTTGGCAAGCCCTAGGGAGCAGTACTTC
once | TRBJ2-1 | TRBD2 | TRBV30 | CAWSPGTRWGGEQFF | TGTGCCTGGAGCCCAGGGACTAGATGGGGTGGTGAGCAGTTCTTC
once | TRBJ1-2 | . | TRBV29-1 | CSVGAPSKHGYTF | TGCAGCGTAGGAGCTCCGAGTAAACATGGCTACACCTTC
few | TRBJ2-7 | TRBD1 | TRBV7-3 | CASSSTGVGEQYF | TGTGCCAGCAGCTCGACAGGGGTCGGCGAGCAGTACTTC
once | TRBJ2-1 | TRBD2 | TRBV6-4 | CASSVLAGERDNEQFF | TGTGCCAGCAGTGTCCTAGCGGGAGAAAGGGACAATGAGCAGTTCTTC
. | TRBJ2-1 | TRBD2 | TRBV2 | CASSGLAGGNNEQFF | TGTGCCAGCAGTGGACTAGCGGGGGGAAACAATGAGCAGTTCTTC
. | TRBJ1-1 | TRBD1 | TRBV13 | CASSTGQRKAFF | TGTGCCAGCAGCACGGGACAGCGGAAAGCTTTCTTT
once | TRBJ1-2 | . | TRBV6-5 | CASSYSEGVNGYTF | TGTGCCAGCAGTTACTCAGAGGGGGTGAATGGCTACACCTTC
. | TRBJ1-1 | . | TRBV5-1 | CASSLTVGGTEAFF | TGCGCCAGCAGCTTGACGGTCGGGGGAACTGAAGCTTTCTTT
. | TRBJ1-3 | . | TRBV19 | CASSAVREISGNTIYF | TGTGCCAGTAGTGCAGTCCGGGAGATCTCTGGAAACACCATATATTTT
. | TRBJ2-1 | TRBD1 | TRBV18 | CASSPETGPFYEQFF | TGTGCCAGCTCACCAGAGACAGGGCCTTTCTATGAGCAGTTCTTC
. | TRBJ2-1 | TRBD2 | TRBV5-4 | CASSLSSGVYNEQFF | TGTGCCAGCAGCTTATCTAGCGGGGTCTACAATGAGCAGTTCTTC
. | TRBJ2-3 | . | TRBV18 | CASSPLQGRTDTQYF | TGTGCCAGCTCACCACTTCAGGGCCGCACAGATACGCAGTATTTT
. | TRBJ2-2 | TRBD2 | TRBV28 | CASSYLDTSGLYEHRGAVF | TGTGCCAGCAGTTACCTGGATACTAGCGGCCTTTATGAACACCGGGGAGCTGTTTTT
. | TRBJ1-1 | . | TRBV7-8 | CASSYGHRGVTEAFF | TGTGCCAGCAGCTACGGACACCGGGGGGTCACTGAAGCTTTCTTT
. | TRBJ2-6 | . | TRBV19 | CASSLSDSGANVLTF | TGTGCCAGTAGTCTTAGTGACTCTGGGGCCAACGTCCTGACTTTC
. | TRBJ2-2 | TRBD2 | TRBV4-2 | CASGGLAGGAGELFF | TGTGCCAGCGGGGGACTAGCGGGGGGTGCCGGGGAGCTGTTTTTT
. | TRBJ1-6 | TRBD1 | TRBV7-9 | CASSGEGWDSNSPLHF | TGTGCCAGCAGCGGAGAGGGTTGGGACAGCAATTCACCCCTCCACTTT
. | TRBJ2-6 | . | TRBV18 | CASSPIQGITDSGANVLTF | TGTGCCAGCTCACCAATTCAGGGTATAACCGACTCTGGGGCCAACGTCCTGACTTTC
. | TRBJ1-5 | . | TRBV12-5 | CASALHQPQHF | TGTGCTAGTGCCCTCCATCAGCCCCAGCATTTT